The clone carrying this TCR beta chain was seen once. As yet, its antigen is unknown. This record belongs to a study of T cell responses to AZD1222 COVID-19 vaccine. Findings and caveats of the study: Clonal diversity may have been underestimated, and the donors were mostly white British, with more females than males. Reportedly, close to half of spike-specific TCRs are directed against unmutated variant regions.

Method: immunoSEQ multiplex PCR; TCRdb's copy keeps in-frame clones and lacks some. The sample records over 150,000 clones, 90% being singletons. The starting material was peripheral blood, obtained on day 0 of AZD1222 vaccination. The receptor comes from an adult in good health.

Written as DNA, the CDR3 is TGTGCCAGCAGAGAGTCTACTGAAGCTTTCTTT. This translates into CASRESTEAFF. This chain joins TRBV2 and TRBJ1-1; D unclear. The germline V gene has CDR1 SNHLY and CDR2 FYNNEI. The V end was cut by 6 bases, the J end by 5 bases, with 7 bases between. CDR3 length: 11 amino acids.